Reported below is one T cell receptor beta chain. What it recognizes is unknown. Vbeta (60) and Jbeta (13) primers were used in the PCR. Produced via immunoSEQ multiplex PCR; TCRdb's table is partial and in-frame only. In the table there are around 100,000 clones, about four fifths of which are singletons. The data are from a study of cytomegalovirus exposure and HLA in healthy donors. Study-level points and caveats: Reports showed the classifier diagnosing cytomegalovirus status with high specificity and sensitivity. Among the CMV-associated chains, a few were confirmed in vitro as specific for CMV antigens.

The CDR3 length is 13 residues. Germline lookup yields CDR1 SGHDT and CDR2 YYEEEE. Germline trimming cut 7 bases from V and 8 bases from J; bases unmatched to any gene: 6. V usage is TRBV5-6 and J usage is TRBJ1-6; 7 bases agree with TRBD1. Sequencing was performed on PBMCs. The source of this sequence is a man aged 30 to 39 in good health and CMV-seropositive. CDR3 nucleotide sequence: TGTGCCAGCGGAAGGGACAGACATTCACCCCTCCACTTT. As protein: CASGRDRHSPLHF.